The 15 T cell receptor beta chains below all came from one sample that was sequenced in a study of OX40 agonist ivuxolimab in advanced cancers. Library generation was performed with the immunoSEQ multiplex PCR assay. Entries here come from immuneACCESS through TCRdb and include only in-frame sequences with V and J called. Some clones fail to appear in such tables; in the studies checked, an unresolved V gene covers under half of the shortfall, and the cause of the remainder is unknown. In all, the sample holds about 89,000 clones, and 70% to 90% of those were seen once. The ten biggest clones cover roughly 0.3% of the sample. This specimen was CD4+ or CD8+ T cells sorted from blood, taken in a trial of the OX40 agonist ivuxolimab. These receptors all stem from an adult with an advanced solid tumor such as melanoma, head and neck, liver or kidney cancer.

V usage is TRBV15 and J usage is TRBJ2-3, with unresolved D. The germline V and J ends were trimmed by 1 base and 9 bases, with 8 bases remaining between them. The CDR3 length is 12 residues. The germline V gene has CDR1 LNHNV and CDR2 YYDKDF (reference sequence). The CDR3 region is CATSRGQSTQYF. The CDR3 bases are TGTGCCACCAGCAGAGGCCAGTCAACGCAGTATTTT.

This clone was seen only a few times. CDR3 nucleotides: TGTGCCAGCAGTTTGCTTGGGACAGCCCCCTCCTACGAGCAGTACTTC. It is translated as CASSLLGTAPSYEQYF. V is TRBV27 and J is TRBJ2-7; 7 bases align to TRBD1. The V and J ends lost 3 bases and 0 bases, in that order; junction bases with no gene match: 8. Germline values: CDR1 MNHEY, CDR2 SMNVEV (reference sequence). The CDR3 consists of 16 residues.

CDR3 sequence: CASSEAGVGTGELFF. CDR3 bases: TGCGCCAGCAGTGAGGCAGGGGTCGGCACCGGGGAGCTGTTTTTT. V is TRBV10-1 and J is TRBJ2-2; TRBD1 is a possible D gene (6 bases). The CDR3 has 15 amino acids. V lost 2 bases and J lost 4, with 11 bases in between. From germline, CDR1 is WNHNN and CDR2 SYGVQD (reference sequence).

The gene calls are TRBV7-2 and TRBJ2-2, with 9 positions matching TRBD1. The germline CDR1 and CDR2 sequences are SGHTA and FQGNSA. The CDR3 is 19 residues long. V was pared by 1 base and J by 0 bases, with 9 bases of the junction left unmatched. CDR3 nucleotide sequence: TGTGCCAGCAGCTTAGTAGGCCCCCGGACAGGGGCGAACACCGGGGAGCTGTTTTTT. This sequence encodes CASSLVGPRTGANTGELFF.

The genes are TRBV18 and TRBJ2-6, with unresolved D. This CDR3 region has 14 residues. Trimming shortened V by 4 bases and J by 0 bases, and 4 bases separated the two germline ends. The germline gives CDR1 KGHSH, CDR2 LQKENI. In DNA form, the CDR3 reads TGTGCCAGCTCACTTCGCTCTGGGGCCAACGTCCTGACTTTC. Amino acids: CASSLRSGANVLTF.

The chain joins TRBV7-9 to TRBJ1-3; the D is unclear. The CDR3 extends over 16 amino acids. The V end lost 5 bases, the J end lost 0 bases, and 14 bases lay between the germline ends. The germline V gene has CDR1 SEHNR and CDR2 FQNEAQ (reference sequence). CDR3 protein: CASSPAPGSSGNTIYF. Here the CDR3 DNA reads TGTGCCAGCAGCCCCGCACCAGGTAGCTCTGGAAACACCATATATTTT.

The rearrangement links TRBV10-3 to TRBJ1-2, with 7 bases identical to TRBD1. Germline V CDR1 and CDR2: ENHRY, SYGVKD. The CDR3 has 13 amino acids. Germline trimming cut 5 bases from V and 5 bases from J; bases unmatched to any gene: 5. The CDR3 sequence: CAISTQGDYGYTF. CDR3 sequence (DNA): TGTGCCATCAGTACGCAGGGGGATTATGGCTACACCTTC.

This clone was counted a single time. The chain joins TRBV4-2 to TRBJ2-2; D is unclear. The CDR3 covers 17 residues. The germline V gene encodes CDR1 LGHNA and CDR2 YNFKEQ. V was cut by 5 bases and J by 0 bases, with 16 bases left in between. CDR3 coding DNA: TGTGCCAGCAGCACCCTCCCCGCGGAAGCGAACACCGGGGAGCTGTTTTTT. This translates into CASSTLPAEANTGELFF.

The V gene is TRBV5-8, the J gene TRBJ1-4; D gene uncertain. CDR1 is SGHTS, CDR2 YDEGEE, per germline. The CDR3 contains 12 residues. Trimming left V 3 bases short and J 8 bases short, with 8 bases between. CDR3 DNA sequence: TGTGCCAGCAGCTCTGATAACGAAAAACTGTTTTTT. Translation: CASSSDNEKLFF.

This clone was found once. The genes are TRBV5-1 and TRBJ1-6, with D tentatively TRBD1 (6 bases). The germline gives CDR1 SGHRS, CDR2 YFSETQ. V lost 3 bases, J lost 8 bases, and 9 bases lay in between. The CDR3 has 13 amino acids. CDR3 nucleotide sequence: TGCGCCAGCAGCTCAGGGGAGGATTCACCCCTCCACTTT. It codes for CASSSGEDSPLHF.

This sequence joins TRBV5-1 and TRBJ1-1; 8 bases are shared with TRBD1. CDR3 length equals 15 residues. V was clipped by 0 bases and J by 6 bases; unmatched bases: 7. Germline CDR1 and CDR2: SGHRS and YFSETQ. CDR3 sequence (DNA): TGCGCCAGCAGCTTGGCCGTACAGGGGGTAGCTGAAGCTTTCTTT. Its protein product is CASSLAVQGVAEAFF.

The V and J genes are TRBV9 and TRBJ1-3, with D tentatively TRBD1 (5 bases). The germline CDR1 and CDR2 sequences are SGDLS and YYNGEE. V dropped 3 bases and J dropped 0 bases, with 19 bases sitting between them. The CDR3 has 18 residues. The CDR3 reads CASSAESGIRRSGNTIYF. The CDR3 DNA follows: TGTGCCAGCAGCGCCGAATCAGGGATTCGGCGCTCTGGAAACACCATATATTTT.

V and J are TRBV9 and TRBJ2-2; 13 nucleotides align to TRBD2. The CDR3 totals 15 residues. Looked up from germline, CDR1 is SGDLS and CDR2 is YYNGEE. The trim removed 3 bases at V and 5 bases at J, leaving 1 base unmatched. CDR3 DNA: TGTGCCAGCAGCGGGACTAGCGGGGGTACCGGGGAGCTGTTTTTT. This sequence encodes CASSGTSGGTGELFF.

This chain links TRBV27 with TRBJ1-5; the match to TRBD1 covers 7 bases. CDR3 length: 13 residues. V was clipped by 5 bases and J by 6 bases; unmatched bases: 4. The V gene's germline CDR1 is MNHEY and CDR2 SMNVEV (reference sequence). The CDR3 bases are TGTGCCAGCAGTCTGACAGGGACTCAGCCCCAGCATTTT. Protein sequence: CASSLTGTQPQHF.

V gene TRBV6-1 combines with J gene TRBJ2-1; 9 positions agree with TRBD1. The germline V gene has CDR1 MNHNS and CDR2 SASEGT. There are 14 residues in the CDR3. J lost 13 bases, V lost 6 bases, and 13 bases had no gene match. The CDR3 here is CASSPQGAAGEQFF. CDR3 coding DNA: TGTGCCAGCAGCCCACAGGGGGCGGCGGGGGAACAGTTCTTC.